Included here is one TCR beta chain sequence, with context. Its antigen is as yet unknown. The sample originates from a study of cytomegalovirus exposure and HLA in healthy donors. Findings of the study overall: A later analysis showed HLA-associated TCR beta chains outstripping equally common others in clonal expansion. According to an earlier analysis, most TCR beta V segments yielded productive rearrangements about 87% or about 30% of the time.

This CDR3 comprises 15 residues. Germline loops: CDR1 SNHLY, CDR2 FYNNEI. The V segment lost 5 bases and the J segment 6 bases; nucleotides outside the gene matches: 11. The PCR ran on 60 Vbeta and 13 Jbeta primers. In the original analysis: Unique TCR beta chains numbered approximately 76 million in a later analysis, with roughly 10 million shared. The repertoire was sequenced with immunoSEQ multiplex PCR; TCRdb's copy has only in-frame clones and lacks some. That table is the source of V, J and clone size, and D and trimming were worked out from the DNA. The data contain about 130,000 clones, roughly a tenth of them singletons.

The sequenced sample was PBMCs. The J gene is TRBJ2-3, the V gene TRBV2, with TRBD1 matching 7 bases. The receptor's source is a woman between 18 and 29 years old in good health and CMV-seropositive. The DNA for the CDR3 is TGTGCCAGCAGTTGGACAGGCGCACCTGGGGATACGCAGTATTTT. Translating it yields CASSWTGAPGDTQYF.